This is a list of T cell receptor beta chains from one sample in a study of T cells in Graves' hyperthyroidism and ophthalmopathy. TCRdb re-analysed the multiplex PCR reads in MiXCR, keeping a single row per CDR3 protein. The sample yields under 450,000 distinct CDR3 sequences, approximately 15% seen once. Source material: blood. The source of these receptors is a woman under 30 with Graves' hyperthyroidism. The CDR3 runs from the conserved cysteine through the conserved F or W. The D gene is left open where the match is weak. Clone size is stated in some rows and not others, as once, few, many or a class when expanded.

v_call	d_call	clone_size	j_call	cdr3_nt	cdr3_aa
TRBV28	TRBD1	many	TRBJ1-5	TGTGCCAGCATGGGAGGCGGGACAGGGAGTCAGCCCCAGCATTTT	CASMGGGTGSQPQHF
TRBV7-2	.	many	TRBJ1-6	TGTGCCAGCAGCTTAATCGGAGGCCGTACCAATTCACCCCTCCACTTT	CASSLIGGRTNSPLHF
TRBV6-1	.	many	TRBJ2-3	TGTGCCAGCAGCCACAGGCAGGGCAAATGGCCAGATACGCAGTATTTT	CASSHRQGKWPDTQYF
TRBV20-1	.	few	TRBJ2-5	TGCAGTGCCAGAGGGTACGTGGAGACCCAGTACTTC	CSARGYVETQYF
TRBV27	.	many	TRBJ2-3	TGTGCCAGCAGTTTCGGGGGGCGCAGTACAGATACGCAGTATTTT	CASSFGGRSTDTQYF
TRBV20-1	TRBD1	few	TRBJ2-4	TGCAGTGCTCCCCCGGTAGGGGGCAACATTCAGTACTTC	CSAPPVGGNIQYF
TRBV10-2	.	.	TRBJ2-2	TGCGCCAGCAGTGACCAATTGACCGGGGAGCTGTTTTTT	CASSDQLTGELFF
TRBV7-3	.	.	TRBJ2-3	TGTGCCAGCAGCCCCGGTATGGGGGGGGGCGATGGAGATACGCAGTATTTT	CASSPGMGGGDGDTQYF
TRBV10-1	TRBD2	.	TRBJ2-1	TGCGCCAGCAGCCGACTAGCGGGGAGGGACAATGAGCAGTTCTTC	CASSRLAGRDNEQFF
TRBV6-5	.	.	TRBJ1-5	TGTGCCAGCGGTTCTAGTCAGCCCCAGCATTTT	CASGSSQPQHF
TRBV6-2/TRBV6-3	.	many	TRBJ2-7	TGTGCCAGCAGTTACGGGGCTTCCTACGAGCAGTACTTC	CASSYGASYEQYF
TRBV7-9	.	few	TRBJ2-2	TGTGCCAGCAGCCGGGACATGCAGATTTCGGAGCTGTTTTTT	CASSRDMQISELFF
TRBV27	.	many	TRBJ1-5	TGTGCCAGCAGTTTATCCGGGTATAGCAATCAGCCCCAGCATTTT	CASSLSGYSNQPQHF
TRBV29-1	TRBD1	few	TRBJ2-7	TGCAGCGTTGAGGCCCCCACAGGGGGTATTGACTACGAGCAGTACTTC	CSVEAPTGGIDYEQYF
TRBV11-3	.	few	TRBJ2-1	TGTGCCAGCAGCGCACACCCCGGGGTTGAGCAGTTCTTC	CASSAHPGVEQFF
TRBV7-6	.	many	TRBJ2-2	TGTGCCAGCATCCAGTCTGACACCGGGGAGCTGTTTTTT	CASIQSDTGELFF
TRBV12-3/TRBV12-4	.	.	TRBJ1-4	TGTGCCAGCAGCCCCTCGACGGGGATTAGTGAAAAACTGTTTTTT	CASSPSTGISEKLFF
TRBV5-1	.	.	TRBJ2-7	TGCGCCAGCAGCTTCATTTCCGCCAGGGGTTACGAGCAGTACTTC	CASSFISARGYEQYF
TRBV19	TRBD1	.	TRBJ2-6	TGTGCCAGTAGTATAAGACAGGGGTTAAGCTCTGGGGCCAACGTCCTGACTTTC	CASSIRQGLSSGANVLTF
TRBV10-3	TRBD2	once	TRBJ2-7	TGTGCCATCAGCCAGGGACTAGCGGGAGGCCACAGTAACTACGAGCAGTACTTC	CAISQGLAGGHSNYEQYF
TRBV28	TRBD1	many	TRBJ2-7	TGTGCCAGCCGATTGACAGGGGCAGGCTACGAGCAGTACTTC	CASRLTGAGYEQYF
TRBV13	.	.	TRBJ2-1	TGTGCCAGCAGCTTAGCCCTAGCTGGGCAGTTCTTC	CASSLALAGQFF
TRBV11-1	.	many	TRBJ1-1	TGTGCCAGCAGCATACGGGGGGGCAACACTGAAGCTTTCTTT	CASSIRGGNTEAFF
TRBV10-3	TRBD1	.	TRBJ2-3	TGTGCCATCAGTGCCGGGACAGGGGGATTTTATACGCAGTATTTT	CAISAGTGGFYTQYF
TRBV4-3	.	few	TRBJ2-3	TGCGCCAGCAGCTACTCAGTAGGGGGGTCTCTTTCCACAGATACGCAGTATTTT	CASSYSVGGSLSTDTQYF
TRBV20-1	TRBD2	.	TRBJ2-7	TGCAGTGGGAGCGGGAGTTTAAACGAGCAGTACTTC	CSGSGSLNEQYF
TRBV6-2/TRBV6-3	.	.	TRBJ2-2	TGTGCCAGCAGTACTTCTAGGAACACCGGGGAGCTGTTTTTT	CASSTSRNTGELFF
TRBV27	TRBD1	many	TRBJ1-6	TGTGCCAGCAACCGCCGGGGACAGTCTAATTCACCCCTCCACTTT	CASNRRGQSNSPLHF
TRBV6-2/TRBV6-3	TRBD2	many	TRBJ2-1	TGTGCCAGCACCCTACGGGGGGAGTATGGTGAGCAGTTCTTC	CASTLRGEYGEQFF
TRBV28	.	many	TRBJ1-1	TGTGCCAGCAGTTTGGAGGAGGGAGGCGCTGAAGCTTTCTTT	CASSLEEGGAEAFF
TRBV11-2	.	.	TRBJ1-1	TGTGCCAGGTCCCGGGACACCCCTCACACTGAAGCTTTCTTT	CARSRDTPHTEAFF
TRBV28	.	many	TRBJ1-1	TGTGCCAGCAGTTTATGGGGCTTTGGGTCCCCCGGGACTGAAGCTTTCTTT	CASSLWGFGSPGTEAFF
TRBV5-1	.	many	TRBJ2-5	TGCGCCAGCAGCTTAGGTGGTAGTGCAGTAGAGACCCAGTACTTC	CASSLGGSAVETQYF
TRBV20-1	.	many	TRBJ2-3	TGCAGTGCTAGAATCCAGGGTAGCACAGATACGCAGTATTTT	CSARIQGSTDTQYF
TRBV28	.	.	TRBJ2-7	TGTGCCAGCAGTTTAAACCCACCTGGACAGCTAGGACTCTACGAGCAGTACTTC	CASSLNPPGQLGLYEQYF
TRBV28	TRBD1	many	TRBJ1-1	TGTGCCAGCAGTTCGGGACAGGGGTACACTGAAGCTTTCTTT	CASSSGQGYTEAFF
TRBV10-3	.	few	TRBJ2-5	TGTGCCATCAGTGAGTCAACTAGCAGGGAGACCCAGTACTTC	CAISESTSRETQYF
TRBV19	.	.	TRBJ1-6	TGTGCCAGTAGTCCCCGAAGGGGACGGAGCTCCTATAATTCACCCCTCCACTTT	CASSPRRGRSSYNSPLHF
TRBV20-1	.	few	TRBJ1-4	TGCAGTGCTAGAGACAGGTCCCGAAGCTTAAATGAAAAACTGTTTTTT	CSARDRSRSLNEKLFF
TRBV5-5	.	few	TRBJ1-2	TGTGCCAGCAGCTTGGGGTTGGTCCTCCACACCTTC	CASSLGLVLHTF
TRBV18	.	many	TRBJ1-6	TGTGCCAGCTCACCACGAGATATGAGTTCACCCCTCCACTTT	CASSPRDMSSPLHF
TRBV7-2	TRBD1	many	TRBJ2-3	TGTGCCAGCAGCCCGTACAGGGGTACAGATACGCAGTATTTT	CASSPYRGTDTQYF
TRBV11-2	TRBD2	.	TRBJ2-3	TGTGCCAGCAGTCCTAGCGGGACGCTTGGTACGCAGTATTTT	CASSPSGTLGTQYF
TRBV27	TRBD1	.	TRBJ2-7	TGTGCCAGCCGCGGGCGACAGGGTGTTGAGCAGTACTTC	CASRGRQGVEQYF
TRBV20-1	TRBD1	few	TRBJ2-5	TGCAGTGCCGACAGGGGGCAAGGAGAAGCGACCCAGTACTTC	CSADRGQGEATQYF
TRBV4-2	TRBD2	.	TRBJ2-5	TGTGCCAGCAGCCAAGACCCAGCGGGGGGGCTTCTGGAGACCCAGTACTTC	CASSQDPAGGLLETQYF
TRBV7-2	.	.	TRBJ2-7	TGTGCCGGACAGACTAGCTTACGGGAGCAGTACTTC	CAGQTSLREQYF
TRBV7-6	TRBD2	many	TRBJ2-7	TGTGCCAGCAGCGTTACATCCGGGACTAGCAAAACCTACGAGCAGTACTTC	CASSVTSGTSKTYEQYF
TRBV11-3	TRBD2	many	TRBJ2-3	TGTGCCAGCAGCTTTCTAGCGGGAGGAGATACGCAGTATTTT	CASSFLAGGDTQYF
TRBV12-3/TRBV12-4	.	.	TRBJ2-1	TGTGCCAGCAGTCCCCTTGTGGGAGTCCTTAGTGAGCAGTTCTTC	CASSPLVGVLSEQFF
TRBV3-1	.	many	TRBJ1-3	TGTGCCAGCAGCCAAGGGCCCGGGACATCTGGAAACACCATATATTTT	CASSQGPGTSGNTIYF
TRBV10-3	.	many	TRBJ1-2	TGTGCCATCAGAGGCGAGGGGGGCCATGGCTACACCTTC	CAIRGEGGHGYTF
TRBV28	TRBD2	.	TRBJ2-1	TGTGCCAGCAGTTTACTGGGACTAGCGGGAGGGCCAAATGAGCAGTTCTTC	CASSLLGLAGGPNEQFF
TRBV3-1	.	many	TRBJ2-5	TGTGCCAGCAGCCCCAGAGGGACTCAAGAAGAGACCCAGTACTTC	CASSPRGTQEETQYF
TRBV7-9	TRBD2	many	TRBJ2-3	TGTGCCAGCAGCTTCTTGGGCGGGAGTGAACGTACGCAGTATTTT	CASSFLGGSERTQYF